This T cell receptor (beta chain) was documented in a study of blood T cell repertoires in COVID-19. This CDR3 spans 14 amino acids. Trimming shortened V by 5 bases and J by 2 bases, and 13 bases separated the two germline ends. Germline V gives CDR1 SEHNR, CDR2 FQNEAQ (reference sequence). The authors' processing: By means of reference gene primer amplification, nucleated cell counts were estimated. The data were produced by immunoSEQ multiplex PCR, yet TCRdb's version contains in-frame clones alone and is incomplete. D and trimming were read from the DNA, whereas the V and J calls and clone size are those reported in that table. The data hold around 100,000 clones, with 88% observed a single time.

The TCR was taken from a human donor in a cohort sampled during active COVID-19. Sequencing was carried out using peripheral blood. V usage is TRBV7-9 and J usage is TRBJ2-7; D unresolved. Written as DNA, the CDR3 is TGTGCCAGCAGCCCCAGACTCAAAACCTACGAGCAGTACTTC. Amino acid sequence: CASSPRLKTYEQYF.